This T cell receptor beta chain was retrieved from a study of beta chain features in type 1 diabetes. Of the isolated RNA, all was reverse transcribed, and so the sequenced material was expressed TCRB transcripts. Generated by immunoSEQ multiplex PCR, the TCRdb table keeps only in-frame clones and is missing some. The sample shows 300,000 to 400,000 clones, 7% to 9% of them seen only once. General study findings and limits: There were fewer insertions and more deletions at the VDJ junctions of type 1 diabetes patients. Within the patient group, naive, central memory and Treg TCRB repertoires appeared more similar to each other than within healthy donors. PCR might pick shorter templates more often, in the same way for patients and controls. A moderate, significant TCRB CDR3 shortening appeared in type 1 diabetes across four CD4+ subsets.

V was trimmed by 7 bases and J by 0 bases, leaving 16 bases between them. The CDR3 covers 16 residues. This clone showed up just a few times. What it binds is unknown. This receptor was taken from a woman between 18 and 29 years old in good health. The V and J genes are TRBV23-1 and TRBJ2-1; D uncertain. TRBV23-1 is reported as an ORF; its role is uncertain. The source material was central memory CD4+ T cells from blood. CDR3 nucleotide sequence: TGCGCCAGCAATGCTGATGGTGGCATCTCCTACAATGAGCAGTTCTTC. Protein: CASNADGGISYNEQFF.